This T cell receptor beta chain emerged from a study of T-cell reconstitution after alpha-beta-depleted transplantation in children (dated by TCRdb to about 2016). Notes on the research overall: Using TCR repertoire profiling, the study followed T-cell immune reconstitution in a quantitative way in children after TCRalphabeta/CD19-depleted allogeneic hematopoietic cell transplantation.

On this clonotype: Its specific antigen is unknown. The sample holds no much larger clone one base away, and base qualities are not on file.

CDR1 SEHNR and CDR2 FQNEAQ were looked up in the germline V gene (reference sequence). V lost 5 bases and J lost 1 base, and the count of bases not matched to a germline gene is 6. The CDR3 spans 16 residues, from the cysteine through the phenylalanine. Only CDR3 DNA remains: 48 bases, in frame from the first base. The library was generated by PCR. Sequencing used an Illumina HiSeq 2500. TCR library preparation used molecular barcoding, with unique molecular identifiers applied to normalize quantification of the TCRbeta repertoire. TCRdb applied fastp at Q25 and MiXCR to the public reads, then kept only in-frame beta chains. Each entry merges the rows of one CDR3 protein and shows their most common DNA and genes. The sample table contains about 610,000 distinct CDR3 sequences; only one count was recorded for over 9.5% of them. Of the sample, 3.5% to 5% falls within the top ten clones.

The specimen was PBMCs from the stem cell graft donor, collected from the stem cell graft. The chain employs TRBV7-9 and TRBJ2-2, with 8 bases in between that match TRBD1. The receptor's source is a human donor who donated a stem cell graft to a child with acute myeloid leukemia. The CDR3 sequence is CASSRGQGENTGELFF. The DNA sequence is given as TGTGCCAGCAGCCGAGGACAGGGAGAGAACACCGGGGAGCTGTTTTTT.